The clone carrying this T cell receptor beta chain was observed many times. What it binds is unknown. This sample was taken from a study of blood T cells in healthy people across ages. Study background: Roughly one uniquely barcoded beta molecule per two T cells was captured. Findings and caveats of the study: There was a strong correlation between TCR beta diversity and naive T cell percentage. Naive CD4+ cells and diversity were both higher in long-lived donors than in aged donors.

A sample-barcoded 5' primer and a J-beta primer mix were used in a second PCR of roughly 7 to 11 cycles. One entry per CDR3 protein, called by TCRdb with MiXCR from the 5' RACE reads. The data hold 1,800,000 or so distinct CDR3 sequences, with roughly 43% observed a single time. This CDR3 comprises 12 residues. Losses at the gene ends were 5 bases for V and 7 bases for J; bases not matched to a gene: 4. The germline V gene encodes CDR1 MNHNS and CDR2 SASEGT. The sequence was collected from a human donor in good health. Sample: blood. The chain recombines TRBV6-1 with TRBJ1-2; 7 bases agree with TRBD1. Written as DNA, the CDR3 is TGTGCCAGCAGTACGACAGGGTTTGGCTACACCTTC. As protein: CASSTTGFGYTF.